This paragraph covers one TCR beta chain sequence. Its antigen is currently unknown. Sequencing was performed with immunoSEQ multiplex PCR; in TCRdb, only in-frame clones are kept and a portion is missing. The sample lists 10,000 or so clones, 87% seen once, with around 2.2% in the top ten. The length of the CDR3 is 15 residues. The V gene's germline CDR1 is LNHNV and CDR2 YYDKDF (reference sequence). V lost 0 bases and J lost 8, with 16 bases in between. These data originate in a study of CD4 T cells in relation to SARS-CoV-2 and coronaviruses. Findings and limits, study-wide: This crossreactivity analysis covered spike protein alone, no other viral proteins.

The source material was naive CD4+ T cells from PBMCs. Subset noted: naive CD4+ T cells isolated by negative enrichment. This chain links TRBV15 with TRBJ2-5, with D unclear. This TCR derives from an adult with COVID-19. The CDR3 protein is CATSREAGGLETQYF. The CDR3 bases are TGTGCCACCAGCAGAGAGGCAGGCGGTTTGGAAACCCAGTACTTC.